The rows below give T cell receptor beta chains drawn from one sample of a study of shared clonotypes between healthy human individuals. Profiled with immunoSEQ multiplex PCR; TCRdb holds only in-frame clones, not every one. The table lists just over 2,000,000 clones, approximately 95% of them singletons. Sequences were obtained from naive CD4+ T cells sorted from blood. These receptors were collected from a man between 18 and 29 years old in good health. The CDR3 runs from the conserved cysteine through the conserved F or W. D genes are given only for firm matches. Where a row states a size, it is once, few, many or the class of an expanded clone; other rows omit it.

J,length,V,D,size,DNA,CDR3
TRBJ1-5,13,TRBV18,.,.,TGTGCCAGCTCATCGGCAGGGGACCAGCCCCAGCATTTT,CASSSAGDQPQHF
TRBJ1-4,15,TRBV2,.,.,TGTGCCAGCAGTGAAAGAGGGGTAACTAATGAAAAACTGTTTTTT,CASSERGVTNEKLFF
TRBJ1-2,14,TRBV25-1,TRBD1,.,TGTGCCAGCAGTGACAGGGGGCGGATGAGGGGCTACACCTTC,CASSDRGRMRGYTF
TRBJ1-5,13,TRBV5-6,.,.,TGTGCCAGCAGCTTGGGGGAGGGCTGGCCCCAGCATTTT,CASSLGEGWPQHF
TRBJ2-7,14,TRBV7-9,TRBD1,.,TGTGCCAGCAGCTTAGGGACAGGGTCCTACGAGCAGTACTTC,CASSLGTGSYEQYF
TRBJ1-2,13,TRBV11-2,.,.,TGTGCCAGCAGCCCCGGGATGCCCGACGGCTACACCTTC,CASSPGMPDGYTF
TRBJ1-5,14,TRBV5-1,.,.,TGCGCCAGCAGCCTCGGACCGCCGGGACAGCCCCAGCATTTT,CASSLGPPGQPQHF
TRBJ2-5,13,TRBV5-6,.,.,TGTGCCAGCAGCTTCGGGAGTCAAGAGACCCAGTACTTC,CASSFGSQETQYF
TRBJ2-1,13,TRBV6-1,.,.,TGTGCCAGCAGTGAAGAGATTGTCAATGAGCAGTTCTTC,CASSEEIVNEQFF
TRBJ1-1,15,TRBV6-5,.,.,TGTGCCAGCAGTCGTGGGACCAAGTCTAGGACTGAAGCTTTCTTT,CASSRGTKSRTEAFF
TRBJ2-7,14,TRBV5-1,.,few,TGCGCCAGCAGCTTGGAGGGTAGCTCCTACGAGCAGTACTTC,CASSLEGSSYEQYF
TRBJ2-3,13,TRBV4-3,.,.,TGCGCCAGCAGCCTCGGTAGCACAGATACGCAGTATTTT,CASSLGSTDTQYF
TRBJ2-7,13,TRBV11-1,.,.,TGTGCCAGCAGCTATACCATTACCTACGAGCAGTACTTC,CASSYTITYEQYF
TRBJ2-5,16,TRBV5-1,.,.,TGCGCCAGCAGCTTAAGTCCGGGGGCCGGTGGAGAGACCCAGTACTTC,CASSLSPGAGGETQYF
TRBJ2-5,15,TRBV30,TRBD2,.,TGTGCCTGGAGTGCCGGGACTAGCGGACAAGAGACCCAGTACTTC,CAWSAGTSGQETQYF
TRBJ2-7,15,TRBV4-3,.,.,TGCGCCAGCAGCCAAGGGTATACTAGCTCCTACGAGCAGTACTTC,CASSQGYTSSYEQYF
TRBJ2-1,15,TRBV9,.,.,TGTGCCAGCAGCACAGACTCGAGCTCCTACAATGAGCAGTTCTTC,CASSTDSSSYNEQFF
TRBJ1-3,17,TRBV7-8,TRBD1,.,TGTGCCAGCAGCTTAGGGCAGACAGGGGGCTCTGGAAACACCATATATTTT,CASSLGQTGGSGNTIYF